This TCR beta chain was identified in a study of cytomegalovirus exposure and HLA in healthy donors. Study findings and constraints: No immune exposure information besides CMV serostatus was available. According to reports, the classifier identified cytomegalovirus status with high specificity and sensitivity. TCR beta sequences numbering over 15,000 were associated with HLA alleles at 0.05 false discovery rate in a later analysis.

A word on this clone: The antigen remains undetermined.

Germline V gene lookup returns CDR1 SGHRS and CDR2 YFSETQ. V trimming: 1 base; J trimming: 4 bases; junction bases outside the gene matches: 3. This CDR3 spans 14 amino acids. 60 Vbeta and 13 Jbeta primers were used in PCR. The table came from immunoSEQ multiplex PCR; TCRdb's copy has only in-frame clones and leaves some out. The sample lists 75,000 to 90,000 clones, roughly 9.1% occurring once. The chain joins TRBV5-1 to TRBJ2-7, with TRBD1 identical over 9 bases. The receptor's source is a man aged 55 to 70 in good health and CMV-seropositive. Sequencing was done on a sample of PBMCs. The CDR3 is CASSLNRGQYEQYF. CDR3 in DNA: TGCGCCAGCAGCTTGAACAGGGGGCAGTACGAGCAGTACTTC.